The TCR beta chain under discussion was sequenced for a study of cytomegalovirus exposure and HLA in healthy donors. Study-wide points: There were reportedly fewer N-insertions in an Asian-associated ancestry cluster than the roughly 680-donor mean, in a later analysis.

With regard to this clone: Its specificity is not known.

With 60 Vbeta and 13 Jbeta primers, the PCR was carried out. Sequencing used immunoSEQ multiplex PCR; TCRdb keeps in-frame clones, though not all of them. The data show 100,000 to 150,000 clones, 75% to 85% seen once. This CDR3 has 16 residues. The V and J ends lost 4 bases and 0 bases, in that order; junction bases with no gene match: 6. The V gene's germline CDR1 is SGHVS and CDR2 FQNEAQ. This clonotype originated in a man aged 30 to 39 in good health and CMV-seropositive. Sample: PBMCs. The chain employs TRBV7-8 and TRBJ1-3; 7 positions agree with TRBD1. Here the CDR3 reads CASSYGQAFSGNTIYF. The CDR3 DNA follows: TGTGCCAGCAGCTACGGACAGGCGTTCTCTGGAAACACCATATATTTT.